A selection of T cell receptor beta chains follows, all from one sample in a study of T cells in Graves' hyperthyroidism and ophthalmopathy. Each CDR3 protein is one row after TCRdb ran MiXCR on the multiplex PCR reads. The repertoire holds around 600,000 distinct CDR3 sequences, with approximately 14% as singletons. The sample comprised blood. The source is a woman under 30 with Graves' ophthalmopathy. Both conserved end residues are part of each CDR3. Fields, in order: CDR3 DNA, CDR3 protein, clone size, V gene, D gene, J gene. A D gene is named only where the DNA matches it firmly. Clone size is given for some rows only: seen once, a few or many times, or a class if the clone is expanded.

CDR3nt: TGCGCCAGCAGCATCAGGGGGCCGGGTGAAAAACTGTTTTTT
CDR3aa: CASSIRGPGEKLFF
abundance: .
v_gene: TRBV5-1
d_gene: TRBD1
j_gene: TRBJ1-4

CDR3nt: TGTGCCAGCAGAACCCACAGTCCGGGACTAGCGGTTTATAAGAGCTCCTACAATGAGCAGTTCTTC
CDR3aa: CASRTHSPGLAVYKSSYNEQFF
abundance: many
v_gene: TRBV12-3/TRBV12-4
d_gene: TRBD2
j_gene: TRBJ2-1

CDR3nt: TGTGCCAGCTCGTCCTCAGATAACTATGGCTACACCTTC
CDR3aa: CASSSSDNYGYTF
abundance: many
v_gene: TRBV18
d_gene: .
j_gene: TRBJ1-2

CDR3nt: TGTGCCAGCTCACTCCAGGACACTGGGGGAGGATACGAGCAGTACTTC
CDR3aa: CASSLQDTGGGYEQYF
abundance: many
v_gene: TRBV18
d_gene: .
j_gene: TRBJ2-7

CDR3nt: TGCGCCAGCAGCAAAACAGGGGAAGGTGAAGCTTCCTTT
CDR3aa: CASSKTGEGEASF
abundance: few
v_gene: TRBV5-1
d_gene: TRBD1
j_gene: TRBJ1-1

CDR3nt: TGTGCCAGCAGCTCTAGCGGGAAGCCAGATACGCAGTATTTT
CDR3aa: CASSSSGKPDTQYF
abundance: .
v_gene: TRBV7-6
d_gene: TRBD2
j_gene: TRBJ2-3

CDR3nt: TGTGCCAGCAGCGTAGAAGCGTCAGGGGGCGTAGCGGATACGCAGTATTTT
CDR3aa: CASSVEASGGVADTQYF
abundance: few
v_gene: TRBV9
d_gene: TRBD1
j_gene: TRBJ2-3

CDR3nt: TGTGCCAGTCGACATTACGAGGGCGACGAGCAGTACTTC
CDR3aa: CASRHYEGDEQYF
abundance: few
v_gene: TRBV19
d_gene: .
j_gene: TRBJ2-7

CDR3nt: TGCAGTGCTCTCAACCCAAGGAATGAGCAGTTCTTC
CDR3aa: CSALNPRNEQFF
abundance: few
v_gene: TRBV20-1
d_gene: .
j_gene: TRBJ2-1

CDR3nt: TGTGCCAGCAGCTCCACCGGGACAGGGGGAACGTATGGCTACACCTTC
CDR3aa: CASSSTGTGGTYGYTF
abundance: few
v_gene: TRBV7-9
d_gene: TRBD1
j_gene: TRBJ1-2

CDR3nt: TGCAGCGTAGCTACTAGCGGGAGTAGTGAGCAGTTCTTC
CDR3aa: CSVATSGSSEQFF
abundance: few
v_gene: TRBV29-1
d_gene: TRBD2
j_gene: TRBJ2-1

CDR3nt: TGTGCCAGCAGTGTAGACAGCTCCTACAATGAGCAGTTCTTC
CDR3aa: CASSVDSSYNEQFF
abundance: many
v_gene: TRBV6-1
d_gene: .
j_gene: TRBJ2-1

CDR3nt: TGTGCCAGCAGCTCTAAGAACACTGAAGCTTTCTTT
CDR3aa: CASSSKNTEAFF
abundance: many
v_gene: TRBV5-8
d_gene: .
j_gene: TRBJ1-1

CDR3nt: TGTGCCAGCACCCCCTCTAGGACTAGCGGGATGGATACGCAGTATTTT
CDR3aa: CASTPSRTSGMDTQYF
abundance: many
v_gene: TRBV27
d_gene: TRBD2
j_gene: TRBJ2-3

CDR3nt: TGTGCCAGCAGTTACTCAATGGGTACGCAGTATTTT
CDR3aa: CASSYSMGTQYF
abundance: .
v_gene: TRBV6-2/TRBV6-3
d_gene: .
j_gene: TRBJ2-3

CDR3nt: TGCGCCAGCAGCCAACTACAGGGACAGCTTCCACCACCCCTCCACTTT
CDR3aa: CASSQLQGQLPPPLHF
abundance: .
v_gene: TRBV4-1
d_gene: TRBD1
j_gene: TRBJ1-6

CDR3nt: TGTGCCAGTAGTATCAAGACAGGGGGCAATCAGCCCCAGCATTTT
CDR3aa: CASSIKTGGNQPQHF
abundance: .
v_gene: TRBV19
d_gene: TRBD1
j_gene: TRBJ1-5

CDR3nt: TGTGCCAGCAGCTTAGTAAGGGGTAATTCACCCCTCCACTTT
CDR3aa: CASSLVRGNSPLHF
abundance: few
v_gene: TRBV7-2
d_gene: .
j_gene: TRBJ1-6

CDR3nt: TGTGCCAGTAGTATGGTGGGTAATCAGCCCCAGCATTTT
CDR3aa: CASSMVGNQPQHF
abundance: .
v_gene: TRBV19
d_gene: .
j_gene: TRBJ1-5

CDR3nt: TGCGCCAGCAGCCAAGATCGGTCTAGCGGTGCAGGAGATACGCAGTATTTT
CDR3aa: CASSQDRSSGAGDTQYF
abundance: few
v_gene: TRBV4-3
d_gene: TRBD2
j_gene: TRBJ2-3

CDR3nt: TGCAGCGTTGAAGTTGGGGCGGGAGATCAGCCCCAGCATTTT
CDR3aa: CSVEVGAGDQPQHF
abundance: .
v_gene: TRBV29-1
d_gene: .
j_gene: TRBJ1-5

CDR3nt: TGTGCCAGCATCAAAAACTACGAGCAGTACTTC
CDR3aa: CASIKNYEQYF
abundance: many
v_gene: TRBV6-1
d_gene: .
j_gene: TRBJ2-7

CDR3nt: TGCGCCAGCAGCCAAGATATACCCAGGGGGCCCGGGGAGCTGTTTTTT
CDR3aa: CASSQDIPRGPGELFF
abundance: few
v_gene: TRBV4-3
d_gene: TRBD1
j_gene: TRBJ2-2

CDR3nt: TGTGCCAGCAGTTTTCCCAGACTAGCGGGAAACGAGCAGTACTTC
CDR3aa: CASSFPRLAGNEQYF
abundance: many
v_gene: TRBV28
d_gene: TRBD2
j_gene: TRBJ2-7

CDR3nt: TGTGCCAGTAGTATAGACAACCTCTATAGCAATCAGCCCCAGCATTTT
CDR3aa: CASSIDNLYSNQPQHF
abundance: .
v_gene: TRBV19
d_gene: .
j_gene: TRBJ1-5

CDR3nt: TGTGCCAGCAGTTTATCGGCAAATAGCAATCAGCCCCAGCATTTT
CDR3aa: CASSLSANSNQPQHF
abundance: many
v_gene: TRBV27
d_gene: .
j_gene: TRBJ1-5

CDR3nt: TGTGCCAGCAATATGGGACAGAGCTCTGGAAACACCATATATTTT
CDR3aa: CASNMGQSSGNTIYF
abundance: .
v_gene: TRBV6-1
d_gene: TRBD1
j_gene: TRBJ1-3

CDR3nt: TGTGCCGTGCTAGCGGGAGGACGGGCAAATGAGCAGTTCTTC
CDR3aa: CAVLAGGRANEQFF
abundance: few
v_gene: TRBV6-2/TRBV6-3
d_gene: TRBD2
j_gene: TRBJ2-1

CDR3nt: TGTGCCAGCAGTTACTCTGGCAGGGCCACTGAAGCTTTCTTT
CDR3aa: CASSYSGRATEAFF
abundance: many
v_gene: TRBV6-5
d_gene: .
j_gene: TRBJ1-1

CDR3nt: TGTGCCACCAGTGATTCTACACCTAACTATGGCTACACCTTC
CDR3aa: CATSDSTPNYGYTF
abundance: many
v_gene: TRBV24-1
d_gene: .
j_gene: TRBJ1-2

CDR3nt: TGTGCCAGTAGTATCGGGGTAACCTTCGAAAAACTGTTTTTT
CDR3aa: CASSIGVTFEKLFF
abundance: few
v_gene: TRBV19
d_gene: .
j_gene: TRBJ1-4

CDR3nt: TGTGCCTGGAATGCCCGCCGGCACAGGGGCACCTTC
CDR3aa: CAWNARRHRGTF
abundance: .
v_gene: TRBV30
d_gene: TRBD1
j_gene: TRBJ1-2

CDR3nt: TGTGCCAGCAGTTTAGTTAGTGCCTCCCACTATGGCTACACCTTC
CDR3aa: CASSLVSASHYGYTF
abundance: many
v_gene: TRBV12-3/TRBV12-4
d_gene: .
j_gene: TRBJ1-2

CDR3nt: TGTGCCAGCAGTTTCGGGACAGGGGATGAAAAACTGTTTTTT
CDR3aa: CASSFGTGDEKLFF
abundance: many
v_gene: TRBV12-3/TRBV12-4
d_gene: TRBD1
j_gene: TRBJ1-4

CDR3nt: TGTGCCAGCAGGGGTACAGCGGGAGGTAGCATTCAGTACTTC
CDR3aa: CASRGTAGGSIQYF
abundance: many
v_gene: TRBV2
d_gene: TRBD2
j_gene: TRBJ2-4

CDR3nt: TGTGCCAGCAGCCAAAAGGAGCAGTTCTTC
CDR3aa: CASSQKEQFF
abundance: many
v_gene: TRBV16
d_gene: .
j_gene: TRBJ2-1

CDR3nt: TGCAGTGCTAGAGATACGGTCATTGGCAGGGTAGGCTACAATGAGCAGTTCTTC
CDR3aa: CSARDTVIGRVGYNEQFF
abundance: many
v_gene: TRBV20-1
d_gene: .
j_gene: TRBJ2-1

CDR3nt: TGTGCCAGCAGAGCACCTAGGACACCCACCTACGAGCAGTACTTC
CDR3aa: CASRAPRTPTYEQYF
abundance: many
v_gene: TRBV2
d_gene: .
j_gene: TRBJ2-7

CDR3nt: TGTGCCAGCAGTTTAGGTGACAGGTTGGAGGTTTTGCATGGCTACACCTTC
CDR3aa: CASSLGDRLEVLHGYTF
abundance: many
v_gene: TRBV12-3/TRBV12-4
d_gene: .
j_gene: TRBJ1-2

CDR3nt: TGTGCCAGCAGTTCGTTGGGAGACCCAACTAATGAAAAACTGTTTTTT
CDR3aa: CASSSLGDPTNEKLFF
abundance: few
v_gene: TRBV28
d_gene: .
j_gene: TRBJ1-4

CDR3nt: TGTGCCAGCAGTTACCTAGGGACAGACTACGAGCAGTACTTC
CDR3aa: CASSYLGTDYEQYF
abundance: many
v_gene: TRBV6-2/TRBV6-3
d_gene: TRBD1
j_gene: TRBJ2-7

CDR3nt: TGTGCCAGCAGCCCGTCGACTAGCGGGAGCGGGGAGCAGTTCTTC
CDR3aa: CASSPSTSGSGEQFF
abundance: few
v_gene: TRBV7-2
d_gene: TRBD2
j_gene: TRBJ2-1

CDR3nt: TGTGCCAGCAGCTCTAGCGGGAGAGTGGAAGAGCAGTACTTC
CDR3aa: CASSSSGRVEEQYF
abundance: many
v_gene: TRBV7-6
d_gene: TRBD2
j_gene: TRBJ2-7

CDR3nt: TGTGCCAGCAGCCCGTTGGGTCCCACAGATACGCAGTATTTT
CDR3aa: CASSPLGPTDTQYF
abundance: .
v_gene: TRBV7-9
d_gene: .
j_gene: TRBJ2-3